The clone carrying this T cell receptor (beta chain) was counted between two and nine times. The amount of total RNA extracted per sample was at least 5 micrograms. These data are taken from a study of blood T cells in healthy people across ages. Sample-barcoded 5' priming and a J-beta primer mix drove a second PCR of 7 to 11 cycles. TCRdb reprocessed the 5' RACE reads with MiXCR, giving one entry per CDR3 protein. The table records around 990,000 distinct CDR3 sequences, roughly two fifths of them present only once. Germline V gene sequence: CDR1 GTSNPN, CDR2 SVGIG (reference sequence). Losses at the gene ends were 3 bases for V and 8 bases for J; bases not matched to a gene: 7. This CDR3 is 14 amino acids long.

What was sequenced was blood. This clonotype was obtained from a man aged 18 to 30 in good health. V gene TRBV30 combines with J gene TRBJ2-1; 10 bases align to TRBD2. The CDR3 DNA follows: TGTGCCTGGAGGACTAGCGGGCCCCTCCATGAGCAGTTCTTC. This translates into CAWRTSGPLHEQFF.